What follows are 15 T cell receptor beta chains derived from one specimen sequenced in a study of blood T cell repertoires in COVID-19. Clones were read by immunoSEQ multiplex PCR, and TCRdb kept only the in-frame ones, dropping some. In the table there are 250,000 or so clones, 86% of which are singletons. The sequenced sample was peripheral blood. The receptors stem from a man older than 75 with acute or convalescent COVID-19.

The chain uses TRBV6-1 and TRBJ2-1; TRBD1 matches at 11 bases. Germline loops: CDR1 MNHNS, CDR2 SASEGT. The CDR3 has 15 residues. Trimming cost V 3 bases and J 6 bases; bases outside gene matches: 4. CDR3 nucleotide sequence: TGTGCCAGCAGTGAGGCCGGGACAGGGGGCAATGAGCAGTTCTTC. It specifies CASSEAGTGGNEQFF.

The chain carries TRBV29-1 and TRBJ1-2; unclear D gene. CDR1 is SQVTM, CDR2 ANQGSEA, per germline. V was shortened by 3 bases and J by 5 bases, with 13 bases between the two germline ends. The CDR3 consists of 13 residues. This CDR3 is CSVEAIPQYGYTF. In nucleotides, the CDR3 is TGCAGCGTTGAGGCCATTCCCCAATATGGCTACACCTTC.

The gene calls are TRBV7-9 and TRBJ2-2, with 9 positions matching TRBD2. The CDR3 length is 15 residues. V lost 3 bases to trimming and J lost 5 bases; unmatched junction nucleotides: 4. Per the germline V gene, CDR1 is SEHNR and CDR2 is FQNEAQ (reference sequence). DNA of the CDR3: TGTGCCAGCAGCTTCCAGACTAGCGGTACCGGGGAGCTGTTTTTT. Translation gives CASSFQTSGTGELFF.

The chain recombines TRBV10-3 with TRBJ1-1; TRBD1 matches at 7 bases. V shed 0 bases and J 6 bases; nucleotides not matched to a gene: 10. Germline V gene sequence: CDR1 ENHRY, CDR2 SYGVKD. The CDR3 consists of 16 residues. CDR3 nucleotides: TGTGCCATCAGTGAGTCCCTGACAGGGAGACTGGCTGAAGCTTTCTTT. Protein sequence: CAISESLTGRLAEAFF.

V is TRBV15 and J is TRBJ2-5, with TRBD1 matching over 9 bases. Germline CDR1 is LNHNV and CDR2 is YYDKDF (reference sequence). This CDR3 has 16 amino acids. Trimming at V came to 2 bases and at J to 6 bases, leaving 10 bases not matched to a gene. The CDR3: CATSRLRTGVEKTQYF. The CDR3 DNA reads as TGTGCCACCAGCAGATTACGGACAGGGGTTGAGAAGACCCAGTACTTC. Full variable domain (remainder filled in from reference TRBV15 and TRBJ2-5): DAMVIQNPRYQVTQFGKPVTLSCSQTLNHNVMYWYQQKSSQAPKLLFHYYDKDFNNEADTPDNFQSRRPNTSFCFLDIRSPGLGDTAMYLCATSRLRTGVEKTQYFGPGTRLLVL.

This clone was detected once. The chain has TRBV7-8 and TRBJ1-1, with D perhaps TRBD1 (5 bases). Germline V gene sequence: CDR1 SGHVS, CDR2 FQNEAQ. This CDR3 has 14 residues. V was trimmed by 1 base and J by 2 bases, leaving 8 bases between them. The CDR3 sequence is CASSLDGGNTEAFF. CDR3 nucleotides: TGTGCCAGCAGCTTAGACGGGGGAAACACTGAAGCTTTCTTT.

The CDR3 reads CASSPPSDTIEQFF. The CDR3 coding sequence is TGTGCCAGCTCCCCGCCTTCAGACACGATTGAGCAGTTCTTC. The V call is TRBV18, the J call TRBJ2-1; D gene ambiguous. V was pared by 6 bases and J by 9 bases, with 18 bases between. The CDR3 has 14 amino acids. Germline lookup yields CDR1 KGHSH and CDR2 LQKENI. Full variable domain (missing parts from reference TRBV18 and TRBJ2-1): NAGVMQNPRHLVRRRGQEARLRCSPMKGHSHVYWYRQLPEEGLKFMVYLQKENIIDESGMPKERFSAEFPKEGPSILRIQQVVRGDSAAYFCASSPPSDTIEQFFGPGTRLTVL.

This clone was seen a few times. The sample carries other DNA sequences with the same CDR3. The chain has TRBV11-2 and TRBJ2-7, with D possibly being TRBD1 (6 bases). Trimming left V 1 base short and J 5 bases short, with 12 bases between. The CDR3 is 14 amino acids. Germline V gives CDR1 SGHAT, CDR2 FQNNGV. Here the CDR3 reads CASSLGQRDNEQYF. The CDR3 region has the DNA TGTGCCAGCAGCTTAGGCCAACGGGACAACGAGCAGTACTTC.

This rearrangement joins TRBV5-1 to TRBJ1-1, with D hard to call. Trimming took 9 bases from V and 0 from J, leaving 12 bases between them. Germline V lookup: CDR1 SGHRS, CDR2 YFSETQ. This CDR3 comprises 13 residues. The CDR3 DNA follows: TGCGCCACGGGTCTATCCTTGAACACTGAAGCTTTCTTT. It encodes CATGLSLNTEAFF.

J is TRBJ1-1 and V is TRBV4-3; D might be TRBD1 (6 bases). The CDR3 covers 13 residues. Germline V CDR1 and CDR2: LGHNA, YSLEER. V shed 8 bases and J shed 1 base, with 11 bases lying between them. CDR3 sequence: CASGQTGNTEAFF. CDR3 DNA sequence: TGCGCCAGCGGTCAGACAGGGAACACTGAAGCTTTCTTT.

This clone was counted once. V gene TRBV11-2 combines with J gene TRBJ2-2, with 9 nucleotides matching TRBD2. Germline assignment: CDR1 SGHAT and CDR2 FQNNGV. V dropped 2 bases and J dropped 5; count of bases not matched to a gene: 9. The CDR3 sequence is 17 residues long. CDR3 sequence reads: CASSLNLAGGRTGELFF. Here the CDR3 DNA reads TGTGCCAGCAGCTTAAATCTTGCGGGGGGGCGTACCGGGGAGCTGTTTTTT.

This chain joins TRBV18 and TRBJ1-5; 7 bases align to TRBD1. The V gene's germline CDR1 is KGHSH and CDR2 LQKENI. V lost 3 bases and J lost 4; bases outside the gene matches: 3. There are 14 residues in the CDR3. The CDR3 protein is CASSPRQGNQPQHF. The CDR3 DNA reads TGTGCCAGCTCACCGCGACAGGGAAATCAGCCCCAGCATTTT.

The chain recombines TRBV29-1 with TRBJ1-5; TRBD1 matches at 10 bases. The CDR3 contains 13 residues. Germline CDR1 SQVTM, CDR2 ANQGSEA. Trimming cost V 7 bases and J 4 bases; bases outside gene matches: 4. CDR3 region: CSGWTGGNQPQHF. In nucleotides, the CDR3 is TGCAGCGGATGGACAGGGGGAAATCAGCCCCAGCATTTT.

In its sample, this clone was seen a few times. The V gene is TRBV10-3, the J gene TRBJ2-1; 8 nucleotides align to TRBD2. J lost 7 bases, V lost 8 bases, and 10 bases had no gene match. There are 14 residues in the CDR3. Looked up from germline, CDR1 is ENHRY and CDR2 is SYGVKD. This CDR3 reads CAIRGSGVGNEQFF. CDR3 DNA: TGTGCCATCCGGGGTAGCGGGGTCGGAAATGAGCAGTTCTTC.

This clone was found a few times. This sequence joins TRBV5-6 and TRBJ2-7, with TRBD1 matching over 9 bases. V was pared by 3 bases and J by 7 bases, with 2 bases of the junction left unmatched. Germline V CDR1 and CDR2: SGHDT, YYEEEE. This CDR3 spans 12 amino acids. DNA for the CDR3: TGTGCCAGCAGCTGGGACAGGGATGAGCAGTACTTC. Translating gives CASSWDRDEQYF.